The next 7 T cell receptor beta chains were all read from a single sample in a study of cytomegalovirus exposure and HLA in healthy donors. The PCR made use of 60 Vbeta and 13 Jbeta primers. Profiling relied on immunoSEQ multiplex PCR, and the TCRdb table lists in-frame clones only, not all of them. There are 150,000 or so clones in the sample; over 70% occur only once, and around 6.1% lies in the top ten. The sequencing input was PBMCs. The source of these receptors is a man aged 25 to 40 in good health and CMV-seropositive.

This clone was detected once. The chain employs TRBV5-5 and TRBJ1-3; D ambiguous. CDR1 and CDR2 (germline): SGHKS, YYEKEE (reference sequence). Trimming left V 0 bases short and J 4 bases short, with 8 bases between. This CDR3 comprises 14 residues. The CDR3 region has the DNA TGTGCCAGCAGCTTGGGAGGCCCCGGAAACACCATATATTTT. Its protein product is CASSLGGPGNTIYF.

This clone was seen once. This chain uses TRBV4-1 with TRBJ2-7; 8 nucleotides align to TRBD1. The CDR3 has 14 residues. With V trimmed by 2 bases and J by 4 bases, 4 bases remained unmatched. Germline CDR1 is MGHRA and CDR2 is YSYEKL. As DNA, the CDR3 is TGCGCCAGCAGCCAAAGTACAGGGGGGTACGAGCAGTACTTC. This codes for CASSQSTGGYEQYF.

The CDR3 DNA sequence: TGCGCCAGCAGACCTACCGACAGGCTAGCCAAAAACATTCAGTACTTC. Translating it yields CASRPTDRLAKNIQYF. The chain couples TRBV5-1 to TRBJ2-4; D possibly corresponds to TRBD1 (6 bases). The germline CDR1 and CDR2 sequences are SGHRS and YFSETQ. Between the trimmed V and J ends, which lost 5 bases and 0 bases, there was a span of 15 bases. The CDR3 has 16 amino acids.

CDR3 bases: TGTGCCAGCAGGCCAAGGGGGGGATTAACTGAAGCTTTCTTT. This translates into CASRPRGGLTEAFF. The chain carries TRBV5-4 and TRBJ1-1; weak D call: TRBD1 (6 bases). This CDR3 has 14 amino acids. The V and J ends lost 5 bases and 5 bases respectively, with 16 bases between them. Germline values: CDR1 SGHNT, CDR2 YYREEE (reference sequence).

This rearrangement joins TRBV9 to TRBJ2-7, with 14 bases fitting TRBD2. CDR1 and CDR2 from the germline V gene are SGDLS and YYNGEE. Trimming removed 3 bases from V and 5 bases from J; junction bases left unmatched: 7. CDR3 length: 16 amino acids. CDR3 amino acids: CASSDPGTSGSNEQYF. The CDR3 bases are TGTGCCAGCAGCGACCCCGGGACTAGCGGGAGTAACGAGCAGTACTTC.

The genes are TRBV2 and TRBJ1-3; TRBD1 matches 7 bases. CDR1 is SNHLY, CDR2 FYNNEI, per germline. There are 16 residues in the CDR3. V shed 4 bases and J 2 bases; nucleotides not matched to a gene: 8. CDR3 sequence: CASSGRRGLAGNTIYF. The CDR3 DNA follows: TGTGCCAGCAGTGGCCGAAGGGGGCTAGCTGGAAACACCATATATTTT.

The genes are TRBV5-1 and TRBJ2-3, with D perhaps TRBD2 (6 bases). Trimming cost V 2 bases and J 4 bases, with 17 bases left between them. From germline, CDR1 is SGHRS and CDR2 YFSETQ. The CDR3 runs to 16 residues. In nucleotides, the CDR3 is TGCGCCAGCAGCTTCCGGGACTCCCCTGGGGCAGATACGCAGTATTTT. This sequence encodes CASSFRDSPGADTQYF.